Listed below are T cell receptor beta chains from one sample, sequenced in a study of human T cells and chemical hapten exposure. TCRdb passed the RACE reads through MiXCR, listing each CDR3 protein once. The data contain tens of thousands of distinct CDR3 sequences, around a tenth of them seen just once; the ten biggest clones take up 1.3% to 1.5%. The sample consisted of whole blood, taken in connection with sensitization to the hapten diphenylcyclopropenone (DPC). The receptors were gathered from a woman between 50 and 59 years old with alopecia areata. Some clones in this sample may be carry-over from other donors' samples. Both conserved end residues are part of each CDR3. D genes are given only for firm matches. Some rows have no size entry. The others give once, few or many, or a class for an expanded clone.

TRBV5-5	TRBD2	TRBJ2-7	few	TGTGCCAGCAGCTTGGAAGCGACTAGCGGCTACGAGCAGTACTTC	CASSLEATSGYEQYF
TRBV20-1	NA	TRBJ2-1	many	TGCAGTGCTAGACTAGTACATGAGCAGTTCTTC	CSARLVHEQFF
TRBV6-5	NA	TRBJ2-3	many	TGTGCCAGCAGGTCCCATAAGAATACGCAGTATTTT	CASRSHKNTQYF
TRBV6-6	NA	TRBJ2-4	few	TGTGCCAGCAGTTACTATTACAGGGAGAGGGGTACCAAAAACATTCAGTACTTC	CASSYYYRERGTKNIQYF
TRBV18	NA	TRBJ1-6	NA	TGTGCCAGCTCGAACCGGGAGAGAAATAATTCACCCCTCCACTTT	CASSNRERNNSPLHF
TRBV7-9	NA	TRBJ2-4	many	TGTGCCAGCAGCTCGGCCCGGCTAGCCAAAAACATTCAGTACTTC	CASSSARLAKNIQYF
TRBV28	NA	TRBJ2-7	few	TGTGCCAGCAGTCCGACTACGTACGAGCAGTACTTC	CASSPTTYEQYF
TRBV5-1	NA	TRBJ1-4	few	TGCGCCAGCAGCGCTGGGGGGGCGAGGGAAGAAAAACTGTTTTTT	CASSAGGAREEKLFF
TRBV7-2	NA	TRBJ1-2	few	TGTGCCAGCAGCTTAGAAGCGGGCGGCTACACCTTC	CASSLEAGGYTF
TRBV29-1	TRBD1	TRBJ1-3	NA	TGCAGCGCGATGACAGGGGGAGGAGACACCATATATTTT	CSAMTGGGDTIYF
TRBV29-1	NA	TRBJ2-7	few	TGCAGCGTTGGAGCTTCCGAGTACGAGCAGTACTTC	CSVGASEYEQYF
TRBV7-2	TRBD1	TRBJ1-5	NA	TGTGCCAGCAGCTTAGGCGGGGGACAGGGGGTCAATCAGCCCCAGCATTTT	CASSLGGGQGVNQPQHF
TRBV20-1	NA	TRBJ2-7	many	TGCAGTGCTAGAAATGCGGCGAAACGCGAGCAGTACTTC	CSARNAAKREQYF
TRBV4-1	NA	TRBJ2-1	few	TGCGCCAGCAGCCAAGATGCCGCCCGGAGATACAACAATGAGCAGTTCTTC	CASSQDAARRYNNEQFF
TRBV19	TRBD1	TRBJ1-2	NA	TGTGCCAGTAGCTCCGGGACAGGCACTTATGGCTACACCTTC	CASSSGTGTYGYTF
TRBV7-2	TRBD2	TRBJ2-3	few	TGTGCCAGCCTCTTAGCGGGAGGTAGCACAGATACGCAGTATTTT	CASLLAGGSTDTQYF
TRBV19	NA	TRBJ2-3	few	TGTGCCAGTAGTATAAGTTGGGACCCCACAGATACGCAGTATTTT	CASSISWDPTDTQYF
TRBV11-2	TRBD2	TRBJ2-1	few	TGTGCCAGCAGCTCCACGCTATCTTGGGGTCTAGCGGGAGGTCTCTCCTACAATGAGCAGTTCTTC	CASSSTLSWGLAGGLSYNEQFF
TRBV6-5	NA	TRBJ2-5	many	TGTGCCAGCAGGACCACTCTCCAGCGGCCAGAGACCCAGTACTTC	CASRTTLQRPETQYF
TRBV4-3	TRBD1	TRBJ2-3	few	TGCGCCAGCAGCCAAATGGGACAGGGTGAAAATACGCAGTATTTT	CASSQMGQGENTQYF
TRBV7-2	NA	TRBJ2-7	few	TGTGCCAGCAGTCAGATGGGGAACGAGCAGTACTTC	CASSQMGNEQYF
TRBV10-3	TRBD1	TRBJ2-5	many	TGTGCCACCCGGACAGGGGGCAGAGAGACCCAGTACTTC	CATRTGGRETQYF
TRBV6-2/TRBV6-3	NA	TRBJ2-1	NA	TGTGCCAGCAGTTACCCGGGGGTCCTGCAGAATGAGCAGTTCTTC	CASSYPGVLQNEQFF
TRBV12-3/TRBV12-4	TRBD1	TRBJ1-1	NA	TGTGCCAGCAGCAGACAGGGGGTATCTCAATCTCGTGGGGCTTTCTTT	CASSRQGVSQSRGAFF
TRBV20-1	NA	TRBJ2-5	few	TGCAGTGCCCGGGGTCTCCGGGAAGAGACCCAGTACTTC	CSARGLREETQYF
TRBV5-6	TRBD1	TRBJ1-6	NA	TGTGCCAGCAGCTTGCCAGGGGGCTCAAATTCACCCCTCCACTTT	CASSLPGGSNSPLHF
TRBV29-1	NA	TRBJ2-5	few	TGCAGCGTTGTAAGGGCAACCCAGCGGGAGACCCAGTACTTC	CSVVRATQRETQYF
TRBV6-5	NA	TRBJ2-2	many	TGTGCCAGCACCCACCGACGGGGGGCGGTCACCGGGGAGCTGTTTTTT	CASTHRRGAVTGELFF
TRBV28	NA	TRBJ2-5	few	TGTGCCAGCAGAGCCCATAGCGCCCAAGAGACCCAGTACTTC	CASRAHSAQETQYF
TRBV12-3/TRBV12-4	TRBD2	TRBJ2-5	NA	TGTGCCAGCAGTGGACTAGCGGGCAACATTCAAGAGACCCAGTACTTC	CASSGLAGNIQETQYF
TRBV29-1	NA	TRBJ1-3	many	TGCAGCGTTGAAGCGGGACTTATTGGTTCGGGAAACACCATATATTTT	CSVEAGLIGSGNTIYF
TRBV20-1	NA	TRBJ2-2	NA	TGCAGTGCAAGCTGGCCGAACACCGGGGAGCTGTTTTTT	CSASWPNTGELFF
TRBV29-1	NA	TRBJ2-1	once	TGCAGCGTCGGAGGGCGCTCCTACAATGAGCAGTTCTTC	CSVGGRSYNEQFF
TRBV5-1	NA	TRBJ2-3	few	TGCGCCAGCAGCTCGGACCACTTCACAGATACGCAGTATTTT	CASSSDHFTDTQYF
TRBV7-3	TRBD1	TRBJ1-1	NA	TGTGCCAGCAGCAAGACAGGGGGCCCGATTACTGAAGCTTTCTTT	CASSKTGGPITEAFF
TRBV28	NA	TRBJ1-2	NA	TGTGCCAGCACGGCAGTCGGGGATGGCTACACCTTC	CASTAVGDGYTF
TRBV11-2	NA	TRBJ2-5	NA	TGTGCCAGCAGTTTAACCCCGACGGTGTTCCAAGAGACCCAGTACTTC	CASSLTPTVFQETQYF
TRBV19	NA	TRBJ2-7	few	TGTGCCAGTAGCCCTACAAGAACCTACGAGCAGTACTTC	CASSPTRTYEQYF
TRBV10-1	NA	TRBJ2-7	NA	TGCACCAGCAGCCTTGGGACATCCTACGAGCAGTACTTC	CTSSLGTSYEQYF
TRBV5-4	TRBD2	TRBJ2-1	many	TGTGCCAGCAGTATTGGGACTAGCGTGTACAATGAGCAGTTCTTC	CASSIGTSVYNEQFF
TRBV7-2	NA	TRBJ2-7	NA	TGTGCCAGCAGCTTAAAGTACGAGCAGTACTTC	CASSLKYEQYF
TRBV19	TRBD1	TRBJ2-7	NA	TGTGCCAGTAGCGGGACAGGCCGCTCCTACGAGCAGTACTTC	CASSGTGRSYEQYF
TRBV18	NA	TRBJ1-5	few	TGTGCCAGCTCACTCCCTAATCAGCCCCAGCATTTT	CASSLPNQPQHF
TRBV20-1	TRBD2	TRBJ2-5	many	TGCAGTGCTAGAAGACTAGCGGGGGAGACCCAGTACTTC	CSARRLAGETQYF
TRBV2	NA	TRBJ1-1	few	TGTGCCAGCAGAGAGACAGGAGGGAACACTGAAGCTTTCTTT	CASRETGGNTEAFF
TRBV7-3	NA	TRBJ2-6	few	TGTGCCAGCAGCTCCCAAAGGCAGGCTGGGGCCAACGTCCTGACTTTC	CASSSQRQAGANVLTF
TRBV2	TRBD1	TRBJ1-2	few	TGTGCCAGCAGTCCCACAGGGGGCGGTGGCTACACCTTC	CASSPTGGGGYTF
TRBV29-1	NA	TRBJ2-7	few	TGCAGCGTTGAAGTCGAGAGGCACGAGCAGTACTTC	CSVEVERHEQYF
TRBV5-1	NA	TRBJ2-3	NA	TGCGCCAGCAGCTTGGGGGCGCACGAAGATACGCAGTATTTT	CASSLGAHEDTQYF
TRBV11-2	NA	TRBJ2-1	NA	TGTGCCAGCAGCCTGACGAGAAATGAGCAGTTCTTC	CASSLTRNEQFF
TRBV12-3/TRBV12-4	NA	TRBJ2-1	few	TGTGCCAGCAGTTTCCTGTTCGAGCAGTTCTTC	CASSFLFEQFF
TRBV5-1	NA	TRBJ1-2	NA	TGCGCCAGCAGCGTCCGGACTGACTATGGCTACACCTTC	CASSVRTDYGYTF
TRBV6-5	NA	TRBJ2-5	few	TGTGCCAGCAGTTACTCCGCAAGGGAGACCCAGTACTTC	CASSYSARETQYF
TRBV7-2	NA	TRBJ2-5	many	TGTGCCAGCAGCCAAAGCCGGGTGGAGACCCAGTACTTC	CASSQSRVETQYF
TRBV16	NA	TRBJ1-1	NA	TGTGCCAGCAGCCCCCGGGGGAACACTGAAGCTTTCTTT	CASSPRGNTEAFF
TRBV18	NA	TRBJ1-1	many	TGTGCCAGCTCACCAGTAGGGATTGAAGCTTTCTTT	CASSPVGIEAFF
TRBV7-6	NA	TRBJ2-3	many	TGTGCCAGCAGCTTAGGAGGGAGAGGTAGCACAGATACGCAGTATTTT	CASSLGGRGSTDTQYF
TRBV7-2	NA	TRBJ2-4	NA	TGTGCCAGCAGCCCCCTAGAGATAGCCAAAAACATTCAGTACTTC	CASSPLEIAKNIQYF
TRBV12-5	NA	TRBJ2-6	few	TGTGCTAGTGGCCAGCGCTCTGGGGCCAACGTCCTGACTTTC	CASGQRSGANVLTF